Below are 3 T cell receptor beta chains sequenced from a single sample in a study of cytomegalovirus exposure and HLA in healthy donors. With 60 Vbeta and 13 Jbeta primers, the PCR was carried out. Sequencing was performed with immunoSEQ multiplex PCR; in TCRdb, only in-frame clones are kept and a portion is missing. The sample has about 160,000 clones, more than 75% seen once. Sequencing was carried out using PBMCs. The receptors originated from a man aged 18 to 29 in good health and CMV-seropositive.

The chain recombines TRBV5-4 with TRBJ1-1; no firm D call. This CDR3 region has 13 residues. V lost 0 bases to trimming and J lost 2 bases, with 5 bases between them. Germline loops: CDR1 SGHNT, CDR2 YYREEE (reference sequence). The CDR3 loop is CASSLGSNTEAFF. Written as DNA, the CDR3 is TGTGCCAGCAGCTTGGGGAGTAACACTGAAGCTTTCTTT.

The genes are TRBV7-6 and TRBJ2-3; no firm D call. This CDR3 contains 15 residues. The V and J ends lost 5 bases and 0 bases respectively, with 12 bases between them. The germline gives CDR1 SGHVS, CDR2 FNYEAQ. The chain's CDR3 is CASSPRRASTDTQYF. CDR3 nucleotides: TGTGCCAGCAGCCCGCGGCGAGCGAGCACAGATACGCAGTATTTT.

The table lists this clone with a few counts. V and J are TRBV9 and TRBJ2-2; tentative D call: TRBD1 (5 bases). Trimming took 4 bases from V and 6 from J, leaving 13 bases between them. There are 14 residues in the CDR3. Per germline, CDR1 SGDLS and CDR2 YYNGEE. CDR3 residues: CASSTISGSGELFF. For the CDR3, the DNA is TGTGCCAGCAGCACAATCTCAGGGTCCGGGGAGCTGTTTTTT.